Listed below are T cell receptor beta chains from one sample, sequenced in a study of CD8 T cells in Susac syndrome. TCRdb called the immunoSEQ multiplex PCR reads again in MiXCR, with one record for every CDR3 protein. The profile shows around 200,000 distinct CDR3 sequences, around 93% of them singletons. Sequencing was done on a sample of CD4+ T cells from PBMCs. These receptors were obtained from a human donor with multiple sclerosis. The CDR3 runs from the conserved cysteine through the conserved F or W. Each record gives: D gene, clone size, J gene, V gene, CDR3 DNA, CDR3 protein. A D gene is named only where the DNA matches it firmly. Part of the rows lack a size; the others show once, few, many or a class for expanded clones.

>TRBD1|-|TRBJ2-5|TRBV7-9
TGTGCCAGCAGCTGGAGGACAGGGGGCATGGAGACCCAGTACTTC
CASSWRTGGMETQYF
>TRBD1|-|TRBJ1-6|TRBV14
TGTGCCAGCAGCCAAGAGGGACAGTATATTTCACCCCTCCACTTT
CASSQEGQYISPLHF
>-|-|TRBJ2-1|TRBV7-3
TGTGCCAGCAGCTTAATCTATGACAATCGTCGGGATGAGCAGTTCTTC
CASSLIYDNRRDEQFF
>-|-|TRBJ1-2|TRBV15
TGTGCCACCAGCAGAGAGGTTAGCTATGGCTACACCTTC
CATSREVSYGYTF
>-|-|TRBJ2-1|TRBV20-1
TGCAGTGCCCCCGGTGGCCCTAGCAAGAAGGATGAGCAGTTCTTC
CSAPGGPSKKDEQFF
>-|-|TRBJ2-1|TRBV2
TGTGCCAGCAGGCCGGAGGGCACCTACAATGAGCAGTTCTTC
CASRPEGTYNEQFF
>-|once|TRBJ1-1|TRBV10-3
TGTGCCATCAGAGGGACCACTGAAGCTTTCTTT
CAIRGTTEAFF
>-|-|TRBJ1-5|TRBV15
TGTGCCACCAGCAAAGAGCAAGGGCGGCCCCAGCATTTT
CATSKEQGRPQHF
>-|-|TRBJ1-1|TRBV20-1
TGCAGTGCTAGGGAATTTGGGACGGACCACACTGAAGCTTTCTTT
CSAREFGTDHTEAFF
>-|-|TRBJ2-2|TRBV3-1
TGTGCCAGCAGCCATTCATCCGGGACCGTCACCGGGGAGCTGTTTTTT
CASSHSSGTVTGELFF
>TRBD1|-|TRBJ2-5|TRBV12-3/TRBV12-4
TGTGCCAGCAGTACCCGGCAGACAGGGGTGGGAGAGACCCAGTACTTC
CASSTRQTGVGETQYF
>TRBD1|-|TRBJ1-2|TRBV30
TGTGCCTGGAGTAGACAGGGCTATGGCTACACCTTC
CAWSRQGYGYTF
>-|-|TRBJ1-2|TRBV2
TGTGCCAGCCGGACCTTACTTAACTATGGCTACACCTTC
CASRTLLNYGYTF
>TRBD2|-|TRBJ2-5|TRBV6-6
TGTGCCAGCAGTTATTCTCGGGGGGACGTAGAGACCCAGTACTTC
CASSYSRGDVETQYF
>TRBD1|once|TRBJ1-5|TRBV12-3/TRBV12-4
TGTGCCAGCAGTGGGACAGGGGGCGCGATCTTCCAGCCCCAGCATTTT
CASSGTGGAIFQPQHF
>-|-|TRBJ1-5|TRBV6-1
TGTGCCAGCACCACAACAGGGAACCAGCCCCAGCATTTT
CASTTTGNQPQHF
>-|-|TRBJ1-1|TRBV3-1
TGTGCCAGCGGTCGTGGGGAGAACACTGAAGCTTTCTTT
CASGRGENTEAFF
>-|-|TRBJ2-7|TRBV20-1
TGCAGTGCTAGAGTCGGTGGGGGGGCTGAAGAGCAGTACTTC
CSARVGGGAEEQYF
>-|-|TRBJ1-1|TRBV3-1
TGTGCCAGCGGACCGGGACACCGAGAAGCTTTCTTT
CASGPGHREAFF